This is a list of T cell receptor beta chains from one sample in a study of identical twins. TCRdb re-derived calls from the 5' RACE reads in MiXCR, one entry per CDR3 protein. Of 240,000 or so distinct CDR3 sequences in the sample, 12% were seen once. This sample was shared with a second study, whose subject was yellow fever vaccine responses in identical twins.

Material: memory (CD45RO+) T cells sorted from blood. Receptors were obtained from a woman under 30 in good health. Both conserved end residues are part of each CDR3.

v_call,j_call,cdr3_aa
TRBV4-2,TRBJ2-4,CASSQDLTLAGLILAKNIQYF
TRBV12-3/TRBV12-4,TRBJ2-7,CASSPRAGQGNHEQYF
TRBV14,TRBJ2-1,CATRYVATPYNEQFF
TRBV10-1,TRBJ1-1,CASSEPGQGRAEAFF
TRBV5-1,TRBJ2-5,CASSLGGREETQYF
TRBV10-2,TRBJ2-2,CASSPGVRDGELFF
TRBV20-1,TRBJ1-6,CSATSGSNSPLHF
TRBV6-5,TRBJ2-1,CASSYRGLAGYYNEQFF
TRBV28,TRBJ2-1,CASSRGNEQFF
TRBV19,TRBJ2-2,CASSISTGELFF
TRBV7-2,TRBJ2-2,CASSTTSTNTGELFF
TRBV3-1,TRBJ1-2,CASSPTVDYGYTF
TRBV5-1,TRBJ2-3,CASSLDARGDTQYF
TRBV12-3/TRBV12-4,TRBJ2-3,CASSWGTSGRDF
TRBV4-2,TRBJ2-2,CASSQEGGLEVTGELFF
TRBV20-1,TRBJ2-1,CSAPPSGSHNEQFF
TRBV29-1,TRBJ2-1,CSVIAGGSYNEQFF
TRBV5-1,TRBJ2-7,CASSVPGGYEQYF
TRBV7-2,TRBJ2-7,CASSPGLLSSYEQYF
TRBV7-8,TRBJ2-7,CASSLTGNAYEQYF
TRBV4-3,TRBJ2-3,CASSQGPQALTDTQYF
TRBV18,TRBJ2-3,CASSPTEGGDTQYF
TRBV4-1,TRBJ2-1,CASSHIGLVGHNEQFF
TRBV5-1,TRBJ1-2,CASSSGERRYTF
TRBV6-2/TRBV6-3,TRBJ2-5,CASSYGDSGGVKETQYF
TRBV6-1,TRBJ1-4,CASSRQGLEGRGEKLFF
TRBV5-1,TRBJ2-1,CASSPQPGTGLFNEQFF
TRBV12-5,TRBJ2-3,CASGSIREGTQYF
TRBV7-9,TRBJ2-3,CASSFDSPTDTQYF
TRBV20-1,TRBJ2-1,CSAPGLADNNEQFF
TRBV18,TRBJ1-5,CASSQDRVNQPQHF
TRBV9,TRBJ2-7,CASSASPTGIYEQYF
TRBV6-5,TRBJ2-7,CASSYLGTGDEQYF
TRBV20-1,TRBJ1-5,CSASPQDRASNQPQHF
TRBV29-1,TRBJ1-1,CSVVGGTEAFF
TRBV5-1,TRBJ1-4,CASSRRGGDSEKLFF
TRBV6-1,TRBJ2-1,CASREGLAYNEQFF
TRBV12-3/TRBV12-4,TRBJ2-2,CASSLTGGNTGELFF
TRBV7-6,TRBJ2-5,CASSPSAFRETQYF
TRBV7-2,TRBJ2-5,CASSIRQGGSQETQYF
TRBV12-3/TRBV12-4,TRBJ2-7,CASRDRSDKQYF
TRBV29-1,TRBJ1-1,CSVERGRATEAFF
TRBV7-8,TRBJ1-2,CASSLSGSIVPTF
TRBV7-2,TRBJ1-1,CASSFAGGNTEAFF
TRBV7-8,TRBJ2-7,CASSPNGNYEQYF
TRBV9,TRBJ1-1,CASSLGQGPTETFF
TRBV4-3,TRBJ1-2,CASSQGGGAGKFGYTF
TRBV15,TRBJ2-1,CATSRDLSRHNEQFF
TRBV29-1,TRBJ2-1,CSVEGEAYNEQFF
TRBV3-1,TRBJ1-1,CASSQDRVENTEAFF
TRBV18,TRBJ2-7,CASSPPGEPYEQYF
TRBV27,TRBJ2-1,CASSWAGTNSYNEQFF